The 30 T cell receptor beta chains below were found in one sample sequenced in a study of control samples from healthy donors and cancer patients. This table comes from immunoSEQ multiplex PCR, and its TCRdb copy is limited to in-frame clones, with some not included. The table records around 100,000 clones, around nine tenths of them present only once. The sequenced sample was blood. Source of these receptors: a human donor in good health. The donor label of this sample is uncertain.

CDR3 nucleotides: TGTGCCAGCAGCTATAACGCGCAGTGGGCGGGGAGAGAGACCCAGTACTTC. As protein: CASSYNAQWAGRETQYF. The chain couples TRBV7-2 to TRBJ2-5, with a possible D match to TRBD2 (6 bases). Germline loops: CDR1 SGHTA, CDR2 FQGNSA. CDR3 length: 17 residues. The ends were cut back, 4 bases at V and 4 bases at J, with 22 bases in the middle.

This chain joins TRBV30 and TRBJ1-5; the D is unclear. This CDR3 has 16 residues. Trimming took 2 bases from V and 2 from J, leaving 16 bases between them. Germline lookup yields CDR1 GTSNPN and CDR2 SVGIG (reference sequence). CDR3 in amino acids: CAWSQPKTGGNQPQHF. The CDR3 DNA reads TGTGCCTGGAGTCAACCCAAAACCGGCGGCAATCAGCCCCAGCATTTT. Together with reference TRBV30 and TRBJ1-5, the CDR3 gives the full variable domain: SQTIHQWPATLVQPVGSPLSLECTVEGTSNPNLYWYRQAAGRGLQLLFYSVGIGQISSEVPQNLSASRPQDRQFILSSKKLLLSDSGFYLCAWSQPKTGGNQPQHFGDGTRLSIL.

V gene TRBV19 combines with J gene TRBJ2-5; 7 nucleotides agree with TRBD1. Germline values: CDR1 LNHDA, CDR2 SQIVND (reference sequence). This CDR3 has 13 residues. The trim removed 6 bases at V and 1 base at J, leaving 2 bases unmatched. The CDR3 DNA reads as TGTGCCAGTAGACCAGGGGGCCAAGAGACCCAGTACTTC. Translation: CASRPGGQETQYF.

The J gene is TRBJ1-5, the V gene TRBV7-2; possible D gene TRBD1, 5 bases. The ends were cut back, 5 bases at V and 1 base at J, with 12 bases in the middle. Germline V lookup: CDR1 SGHTA, CDR2 FQGNSA. CDR3 length: 15 residues. The CDR3 DNA sequence: TGTGCCAGCAGCGCATCCGGGGGAAGCAATCAGCCCCAGCATTTT. This encodes CASSASGGSNQPQHF. Full variable domain (missing parts from reference TRBV7-2 and TRBJ1-5): GAGVSQSPSNKVTEKGKDVELRCDPISGHTALYWYRQSLGQGLEFLIYFQGNSAPDKSGLPSDRFSAERTGGSVSTLTIQRTQQEDSAVYLCASSASGGSNQPQHFGDGTRLSIL.

This rearrangement joins TRBV19 to TRBJ1-5; no firm D call. With 2 bases removed from V and 0 bases from J, the gap between germline ends came to 8 bases. This CDR3 is built from 15 residues. Germline lookup yields CDR1 LNHDA and CDR2 SQIVND (reference sequence). The CDR3 sequence: CASSISGNSNQPQHF. The CDR3 DNA follows: TGTGCCAGTAGTATATCGGGAAATAGCAATCAGCCCCAGCATTTT. Full variable domain (missing parts from reference TRBV19 and TRBJ1-5): DGGITQSPKYLFRKEGQNVTLSCEQNLNHDAMYWYRQDPGQGLRLIYYSQIVNDFQKGDIAEGYSVSREKKESFPLTVTSAQKNPTAFYLCASSISGNSNQPQHFGDGTRLSIL.

This clone occurred once. The rearrangement joins TRBV10-3 to TRBJ1-1, with D perhaps TRBD1 (5 bases). Per the germline V gene, CDR1 is ENHRY and CDR2 is SYGVKD. Trimming cost V 2 bases and J 7 bases, with 8 bases left between them. CDR3 length: 12 amino acids. The CDR3: CAISESGGEAFF. CDR3 coding DNA: TGTGCCATCAGTGAGAGTGGGGGTGAAGCTTTCTTT.

The CDR3 region has the DNA TGTGCCAGCTCACCAGGACAGGGTCAGCCCCAGCATTTT. Translating gives CASSPGQGQPQHF. The rearrangement uses TRBV18 and TRBJ1-5, with 8 bases that match TRBD1. Germline V gives CDR1 KGHSH, CDR2 LQKENI. V dropped 2 bases and J dropped 6; count of bases not matched to a gene: 0. The CDR3 is 13 residues long.

This chain uses TRBV7-2 with TRBJ2-7; 10 nucleotides line up with TRBD1. With 3 bases clipped from V and 5 bases from J, the junction kept 10 bases outside the gene matches. This CDR3 has 16 amino acids. Germline lookup yields CDR1 SGHTA and CDR2 FQGNSA. The CDR3 sequence: CASSFRDRGPRDEQYF. In nucleotides, the CDR3 is TGTGCCAGCAGCTTCCGGGACAGGGGTCCCCGAGACGAGCAGTACTTC.

The chain uses TRBV3-1 (or the pseudogene TRBV3-2) and TRBJ2-5; maybe TRBD1 (6 bases). V lost 2 bases to trimming and J lost 5 bases, with 18 bases between them. Germline V CDR1 and CDR2: LGHDT, YNNKEL (reference sequence). This CDR3 is built from 16 residues. Written as DNA, the CDR3 is TGTGCCAGCAGCCAATGTCCCCAGGGGTTCGCGGAGACCCAGTACTTC. Translating gives CASSQCPQGFAETQYF.

This chain uses TRBV5-1 with TRBJ1-3; 8 bases fit TRBD1. The ends lost 4 bases at V and 3 bases at J; junction bases unmatched: 9. CDR3 size: 16 residues. The germline gives CDR1 SGHRS, CDR2 YFSETQ. The CDR3 sequence is CASSPLQGTGGNTIYF. CDR3 sequence (DNA): TGCGCCAGCAGCCCCCTTCAGGGGACAGGTGGAAACACCATATATTTT.

J is TRBJ1-2 and V is TRBV6-1; 10 nucleotides agree with TRBD1. The V segment lost 3 bases and the J segment 6 bases; nucleotides outside the gene matches: 7. This CDR3 is 15 amino acids long. Looked up from germline, CDR1 is MNHNS and CDR2 is SASEGT. CDR3: CASSETGGAWNGYTF. CDR3 DNA: TGTGCCAGCAGTGAGACAGGGGGCGCGTGGAATGGCTACACCTTC.

This chain uses TRBV27 with TRBJ2-3; 8 bases agree with TRBD1. This CDR3 spans 15 amino acids. CDR1 and CDR2 from the germline V gene are MNHEY and SMNVEV (reference sequence). The V gene end was trimmed by 6 bases and the J gene end by 2 bases; junction bases not matched to a gene: 7. CDR3 sequence: CASSRRTGITDTQYF. The CDR3 DNA reads as TGTGCCAGCAGCCGTCGGACAGGGATCACAGATACGCAGTATTTT.

The rearrangement uses TRBV19 and TRBJ2-7; the D gene is possibly TRBD1 (6 bases). CDR1 is LNHDA, CDR2 SQIVND, per germline (reference sequence). The V gene lost 4 bases and the J gene lost 1 base, with 20 bases spanning the gap. This CDR3 is built from 17 residues. CDR3 nucleotides: TGTGCCAGTAGTAGCCCGTACAGGGAAAAGGAGTCCTACGAGCAGTACTTC. Its protein product is CASSSPYREKESYEQYF.

The rearrangement links TRBV12-3 or TRBV12-4 to TRBJ1-1; D not resolved. V lost 3 bases and J lost 1, with 3 bases in between. The CDR3 has 12 amino acids. In DNA form, the CDR3 reads TGTGCCAGCAGTTTTTCGAACACTGAAGCTTTCTTT. Protein: CASSFSNTEAFF.

The V call is TRBV23-1, the J call TRBJ2-1; D is undetermined. TRBV23-1 is an ORF, with its function uncertain. V lost 7 bases and J 0 bases, leaving 7 bases between the germline ends. CDR3 size: 13 residues. For the CDR3, the DNA is TGCGCCAGCATGAGGAACTCCTACAATGAGCAGTTCTTC. Translated, it gives CASMRNSYNEQFF.

The rearrangement links TRBV7-9 to TRBJ2-3, with D uncertain. V gave up 3 bases and J gave up 4 bases, with 2 bases separating them. Germline CDR1 SEHNR, CDR2 FQNEAQ (reference sequence). The CDR3 covers 11 residues. The DNA of the CDR3 is TGTGCCAGCAGCTTTGCAGATACGCAGTATTTT. This codes for CASSFADTQYF.

This rearrangement joins TRBV20-1 to TRBJ1-5, with D possibly being TRBD1 (5 bases). The CDR3 has 15 amino acids. Per germline, CDR1 DFQATT and CDR2 SNEGSKA (reference sequence). With 3 bases removed from V and 3 bases from J, the gap between germline ends came to 15 bases. The CDR3: CSASGAGPLNQPQHF. The CDR3 DNA is TGCAGTGCTAGTGGGGCGGGCCCTCTCAATCAGCCCCAGCATTTT.

This rearrangement joins TRBV5-6 to TRBJ1-1; possibly TRBD1 for D (6 bases). Trimming took off 1 base at V and 7 bases at J, with 26 bases between the two ends. Germline V CDR1 and CDR2: SGHDT, YYEEEE. The CDR3 is 18 residues long. The CDR3, as DNA: TGTGCCAGCAGCTTGATGAGGGCCTGGGGAGTGTGGGACATTGAAGCTTTCTTT. Translated: CASSLMRAWGVWDIEAFF.

This sequence joins TRBV5-6 and TRBJ2-1; TRBD2 agrees at 9 bases. Germline CDR1 reads SGHDT; CDR2 reads YYEEEE. J gave up 10 bases and V 1 base, and 9 bases lay outside the gene matches. The CDR3 totals 15 residues. CDR3 sequence: CASSLSALAGREQFF. CDR3 DNA sequence: TGTGCCAGCAGCTTGAGCGCCCTAGCGGGGAGAGAGCAGTTCTTC.

This chain uses TRBV7-2 with TRBJ2-7; weak D call: TRBD2 (5 bases). CDR3 length: 15 amino acids. The V gene lost 3 bases and the J gene lost 4 bases, with 16 bases spanning the gap. Germline-derived CDR1 and CDR2 are SGHTA and FQGNSA. The CDR3: CASSLFTDSVYEQYF. CDR3 coding DNA: TGTGCCAGCAGCTTGTTTACGGATAGCGTGTACGAGCAGTACTTC.

The genes are TRBV7-9 and TRBJ1-6; TRBD1 might be the D (6 bases). The germline V and J ends were trimmed by 5 bases and 0 bases, with 14 bases remaining between them. The CDR3 is made up of 17 amino acids. Germline V gives CDR1 SEHNR, CDR2 FQNEAQ (reference sequence). In DNA, the CDR3 is TGTGCCAGCAGCCCGTGGACAGTCAGCTCCTATAATTCACCCCTCCACTTT. As protein: CASSPWTVSSYNSPLHF.

This clone was seen just once. The chain couples TRBV4-1 to TRBJ2-3; no firm D call. There are 13 residues in the CDR3. Germline V gene lookup returns CDR1 MGHRA and CDR2 YSYEKL. With 1 base removed from V and 5 bases from J, the gap between germline ends came to 7 bases. The CDR3 nucleotides read TGCGCCAGCAGCCAAGTCCCTGGAGATACGCAGTATTTT. Encoded protein: CASSQVPGDTQYF.

J is TRBJ2-7 and V is TRBV2, with TRBD1 matching over 9 bases. V lost 7 bases, J lost 3 bases, and 4 bases stayed unmatched. Germline V lookup: CDR1 SNHLY, CDR2 FYNNEI. The CDR3 is 13 residues long. The CDR3 coding sequence is TGTGCCAGCATGCCGGGACAGGGCTACGAGCAGTACTTC. Protein sequence: CASMPGQGYEQYF.

This clone was counted only a few times. The CDR3 protein is CASSLDPTGYTEAFF. In DNA form, the CDR3 reads TGTGCCAGCAGCTTAGACCCGACGGGTTACACTGAAGCTTTCTTT. This chain connects TRBV11-2 to TRBJ1-1; no clear D gene. CDR1 is SGHAT, CDR2 FQNNGV, per germline. The germline V and J ends were trimmed by 0 bases and 3 bases, with 11 bases remaining between them. This CDR3 has 15 residues.

The chain recombines TRBV6-5 with TRBJ1-1; TRBD1 matches 7 bases. The CDR3 contains 14 residues. The V segment lost 6 bases and the J segment 1 base; nucleotides outside the gene matches: 5. The germline CDR1 and CDR2 sequences are MNHEY and SVGAGI. CDR3 in amino acids: CASRGRTGNTEAFF. In DNA form, the CDR3 reads TGTGCCAGCAGGGGGCGGACAGGGAACACTGAAGCTTTCTTT.

The rearrangement uses TRBV6-5 and TRBJ2-7, with 7 bases aligning to TRBD2. This CDR3 is built from 14 residues. Unmatched junction bases numbered 19, after V lost 11 bases and J lost 9 bases. The germline gives CDR1 MNHEY, CDR2 SVGAGI. The CDR3 sequence: CASSEASSGGVQYF. The CDR3 region has the DNA TGTGCCTCCTCCGAGGCGTCTAGCGGAGGGGTGCAGTACTTC.

This chain joins TRBV7-2 and TRBJ1-1, with 7 positions matching TRBD1. From germline, CDR1 is SGHTA and CDR2 FQGNSA. The J segment lost 4 bases and the V segment lost 5 bases, leaving 4 bases of the junction unmatched. The CDR3 loop spans 13 amino acids. The DNA of the CDR3 is TGTGCCAGCAGCCGTCCAGGGGGCACTGAAGCTTTCTTT. Its translation is CASSRPGGTEAFF.

This chain joins TRBV28 and TRBJ2-3, with TRBD1 matching over 9 bases. Losses at the gene ends were 4 bases for V and 5 bases for J; bases not matched to a gene: 7. Germline CDR1 and CDR2: MDHEN and SYDVKM. CDR3 length: 15 amino acids. CDR3 DNA: TGTGCCAGCAGTTACGGACAGGGGTTGAAAGATACGCAGTATTTT. Protein product: CASSYGQGLKDTQYF. Combining the CDR3 with reference TRBV28 and TRBJ2-3 gives the whole variable domain DVKVTQSSRYLVKRTGEKVFLECVQDMDHENMFWYRQDPGLGLRLIYFSYDVKMKEKGDIPEGYSVSREKKERFSLILESASTNQTSMYLCASSYGQGLKDTQYFGPGTRLTVL.

The chain is built from TRBV19 and TRBJ1-6, with 12 bases aligning to TRBD1. From germline, CDR1 is LNHDA and CDR2 SQIVND (reference sequence). The CDR3 runs 18 residues. Germline trimming cut 4 bases from V and 8 bases from J; bases unmatched to any gene: 12. Written as DNA, the CDR3 is TGTGCCAGTAGTAACCGGGACAGGGGGCTGAGGAGTGATTCACCCCTCCACTTT. This encodes CASSNRDRGLRSDSPLHF.

The rearrangement uses TRBV20-1 and TRBJ1-1, with D possibly being TRBD1 (6 bases). CDR1 is DFQATT and CDR2 is SNEGSKA in the germline V gene (reference sequence). The CDR3 length is 11 residues. Trimming shortened V by 0 bases and J by 7 bases, and 6 bases separated the two germline ends. CDR3 nucleotides: TGCAGTGCTAGAGACAGGGGTGAAGCTTTCTTT. Protein product: CSARDRGEAFF.